The 28 T cell receptor beta chains below were found in one sample sequenced in a study of read filtering for tumor transcriptome and immune sequencing. This library used roughly 430 ng RNA and molecular barcoded adaptors spanning alpha/delta and beta/gamma chains. TCRdb reanalysed the reads using MiXCR and keeps one entry per CDR3 protein. Of 35,000 to 40,000 distinct CDR3 sequences in the sample, approximately 14% are singletons; the top ten hold around 37%. The sample consisted of a population of CD138-negative cells sorted from bone marrow. Receptor source: a donor at least 40 years old with multiple myeloma.

The table lists this clonotype with many counts. This chain uses TRBV7-8 with TRBJ2-7; 9 bases map to TRBD2. J was trimmed by 7 bases and V by 5 bases; bases with no gene match: 12. Germline CDR1 and CDR2: SGHVS and FQNEAQ. This CDR3 spans 15 amino acids. CDR3: CASSPKDAGGGEQYF. The DNA for the CDR3 is TGTGCCAGCAGCCCCAAGGACGCGGGAGGGGGTGAGCAGTACTTC.

This clonotype was recorded at least ten times. V is TRBV20-1 and J is TRBJ2-3; the D gene could be TRBD1 or TRBD2 (6 bases each). The CDR3 totals 13 residues. In germline, CDR1 is DFQATT, CDR2 SNEGSKA (reference sequence). V gave up 7 bases and J gave up 0 bases, with 11 bases separating them. The CDR3 protein is CSVRGPSTDTQYF. Written as DNA, the CDR3 is TGCAGTGTTCGGGGGCCTAGCACAGATACGCAGTATTTT.

In this sample, this clonotype turned up many times. The J gene is TRBJ1-2, the V gene TRBV4-1; D gene unclear. Trimming pared 1 base from V and 7 bases from J, leaving 10 bases between. CDR1 is MGHRA, CDR2 YSYEKL, per germline. This CDR3 has 13 residues. The CDR3 sequence is CASSQGLGSGYTF. Written as DNA, the CDR3 is TGCGCCAGCAGCCAAGGGTTGGGTTCTGGCTACACCTTC.

V is TRBV6-2 or TRBV6-3 and J is TRBJ2-2; D is unresolved. The V end lost 8 bases, the J end lost 2 bases, and 12 bases lay between the germline ends. Per germline, CDR1 MNHEY and CDR2 SVGEGT. The CDR3 extends over 14 amino acids. CDR3 residues: CASLNQVNTGELFF. CDR3 sequence (DNA): TGTGCCAGCTTGAACCAGGTTAACACCGGGGAGCTGTTTTTT.

In this sample, this clonotype turned up many times. The chain recombines TRBV7-9 with TRBJ2-1, with 10 positions matching TRBD1. Germline V gene lookup returns CDR1 SEHNR and CDR2 FQNEAQ (reference sequence). V was clipped by 5 bases and J by 14 bases; unmatched bases: 9. This CDR3 region has 13 residues. The CDR3 bases are TGTGCCAGCAGCCCGGGGACAGGGGACAGAGAGTTCTTC. This gives the protein CASSPGTGDREFF.

This clonotype was seen ten or more times. The V call is TRBV20-1, the J call TRBJ2-1; perhaps TRBD1 as D (6 bases). Germline CDR1 is DFQATT and CDR2 is SNEGSKA (reference sequence). V lost 6 bases and J lost 8, with 17 bases in between. CDR3 length: 13 residues. CDR3 protein: CSAPLYRAYEQFF. In DNA form, the CDR3 reads TGCAGTGCCCCACTTTACAGGGCTTATGAGCAGTTCTTC.

For this clonotype: A read error may explain this, as a much larger clone is one base away. V is TRBV11-2 and J is TRBJ2-1, with 10 bases matching TRBD2. Germline loops: CDR1 SGHAT, CDR2 FQNNGV. CDR3 length equals 15 residues. V shed 3 bases and J 9 bases; nucleotides not matched to a gene: 8. The CDR3 protein is CASSLSGRACSEQFF. The CDR3 DNA reads as TGTGCCAGCAGCTTGAGCGGGAGGGCGTGCAGTGAGCAGTTCTTC.

This clonotype was counted ten times or more. The rearrangement uses TRBV7-2 and TRBJ1-1; D is perhaps TRBD1 (6 bases). The CDR3 totals 13 residues. V was trimmed by 4 bases and J by 4 bases, leaving 10 bases between them. From germline, CDR1 is SGHTA and CDR2 FQGNSA. CDR3 region: CASSYQGTTEAFF. The DNA of the CDR3 is TGTGCCAGCAGCTACCAGGGGACCACTGAAGCTTTCTTT.

This clonotype was picked up many times. The CDR3 region has the DNA TGTGCCAGCAGCCAAGAGCACACTGAAGCTTTCTTT. Its protein is CASSQEHTEAFF. The J gene is TRBJ1-1, the V gene TRBV3-1; D gene ambiguous. Deletions cut 0 bases from V and 3 bases from J, with 2 bases between. CDR3 length: 12 residues. The V gene's germline CDR1 is LGHDT and CDR2 YNNKEL (reference sequence).

The table lists this clonotype with many counts. The chain couples TRBV4-1 to TRBJ2-7; no reliable D call. In germline, CDR1 is MGHRA, CDR2 YSYEKL. Trimming shortened V by 1 base and J by 2 bases, and 12 bases separated the two germline ends. The CDR3 runs 15 residues. The CDR3 DNA reads as TGCGCCAGCAGCCAAGGGAATCGGCGAGCCTACGAGCAGTACTTC. This encodes CASSQGNRRAYEQYF.

The rearrangement uses TRBV3-1 and TRBJ2-3, with D perhaps matching TRBD1 (6 bases). V lost 4 bases and J lost 6, with 14 bases in between. The germline V gene encodes CDR1 LGHDT and CDR2 YNNKEL (reference sequence). This CDR3 comprises 14 residues. The CDR3 DNA sequence: TGTGCCAGCAGCCGAAGACAGGTTGGGGATACGCAGTATTTT. It specifies CASSRRQVGDTQYF.

Points on this clonotype: The junction shows a germline mismatch at one end, possibly a read error. This rearrangement joins TRBV7-9 to TRBJ2-7; D remains ambiguous. The CDR3 is 14 residues long. Germline CDR1 reads SEHNR; CDR2 reads FQNEAQ (reference sequence). In nucleotides, the CDR3 is TGTGCCAGCAGCTTAAACTGGAGTTCCTACAAGCAGTACTTC. It is translated as CASSLNWSSYKQYF.

Notes on this clonotype: One end of the junction fails to match germline, which may point to a read error. CDR3 amino acids: CVSSLTTSAYNEQLF. CDR3 coding DNA: TGTGTCAGCAGCTTAACGACTAGTGCCTACAATGAGCAGCTCTTC. The chain joins TRBV7-3 to TRBJ2-1, with D possibly being TRBD2 (6 bases). Germline V gene data show CDR1 as SGHTA and CDR2 as FQGTGA. This CDR3 is 15 amino acids long.

This clonotype was detected ten times or more. V and J are TRBV6-4 and TRBJ1-1; D is undetermined. The CDR3 covers 13 residues. Germline assignment: CDR1 MRHNA and CDR2 SNTAGT. V was pared by 0 bases and J by 2 bases, with 4 bases between. The CDR3 region is CASSDSDNTEAFF. Written as DNA, the CDR3 is TGTGCCAGCAGTGACTCGGACAACACTGAAGCTTTCTTT.

This clonotype showed up many times. One end of the junction varies from germline; a read error may be responsible. V and J are TRBV7-9 and TRBJ2-1; D possibly corresponds to TRBD2 (6 bases). Germline-derived CDR1 and CDR2 are SEHNR and FQNEAQ (reference sequence). This CDR3 comprises 12 residues. CDR3 DNA: TGTGCCAGCAGCTTAGCGGGAGGTGAGGAGTTCTTC. It yields the protein CASSLAGGEEFF.

Ten or more counts support this clonotype. The rearrangement uses TRBV5-4 and TRBJ1-1; D unclear. Trimming removed 5 bases from V and 1 base from J, with 6 bases in between. CDR3 length: 12 amino acids. In germline, CDR1 is SGHNT, CDR2 YYREEE (reference sequence). Here the CDR3 reads CASSTKNTEAFF. The DNA of the CDR3 is TGTGCCAGCAGTACTAAGAACACTGAAGCTTTCTTT.

This clonotype was observed at least ten times. J is TRBJ2-2 and V is TRBV3-1; D unresolved. The CDR3 length is 17 residues. V was pared by 1 base and J by 1 base, with 13 bases between. Germline V CDR1 and CDR2: LGHDT, YNNKEL (reference sequence). The CDR3 loop reads CASSQARRTGNTGELFF. The DNA for the CDR3 is TGTGCCAGCAGCCAAGCCCGGCGGACCGGGAACACCGGGGAGCTGTTTTTT. The full variable domain, its missing parts supplied by reference TRBV3-1 and TRBJ2-2, is DTAVSQTPKYLVTQMGNDKSIKCEQNLGHDTMYWYKQDSKKFLKIMFSYNNKELIINETVPNRFSPKSPDKAHLNLHINSLELGDSAVYFCASSQARRTGNTGELFFGEGSRLTVL.

The sample holds many counts of this clonotype. The chain is built from TRBV30 and TRBJ2-1; D is perhaps TRBD2 (6 bases). In germline, CDR1 is GTSNPN, CDR2 SVGIG (reference sequence). CDR3 length equals 14 residues. Trimming cost V 0 bases and J 3 bases, with 9 bases left between them. This CDR3 reads CAWSVGGFYNEQFF. CDR3 in DNA: TGTGCCTGGAGTGTCGGGGGTTTCTACAATGAGCAGTTCTTC.

This clonotype came up many times. The J gene is TRBJ1-1, the V gene TRBV7-2; D remains ambiguous. The germline CDR1 and CDR2 sequences are SGHTA and FQGNSA. The germline V and J ends were trimmed by 0 bases and 1 base, with 6 bases remaining between them. This CDR3 has 14 residues. CDR3 in amino acids: CASSLAAANTEAFF. For the CDR3, the DNA is TGTGCCAGCAGCTTAGCGGCAGCGAACACTGAAGCTTTCTTT.

This clonotype has ten or more counts. The chain couples TRBV12-3 or TRBV12-4 to TRBJ1-1; no firm D call. The CDR3 consists of 14 residues. Trimming took 8 bases from V and 4 from J, leaving 17 bases between them. The CDR3 DNA sequence: TGTGCCAGCGAGAACGGCGTTGGTAGCACTGAAGCTTTCTTT. Amino acids: CASENGVGSTEAFF.

This clonotype has ten or more counts. V is TRBV5-1 and J is TRBJ2-5, with a tentative D call TRBD1 (6 bases). The germline V gene has CDR1 SGHRS and CDR2 YFSETQ. The V end lost 3 bases, the J end lost 0 bases, and 12 bases lay between the germline ends. This CDR3 contains 15 residues. CDR3 coding DNA: TGCGCCAGCAGCTCATTTGGGACAAACCAAGAGACCCAGTACTTC. Amino acid sequence: CASSSFGTNQETQYF.

This clonotype was seen ten or more times. The CDR3 DNA reads TGTGCCAGCAGCCCACTGGGACAGTCATATGGAAACACCATATATTTT. As protein: CASSPLGQSYGNTIYF. This chain uses TRBV4-2 with TRBJ1-3; 7 bases align to TRBD1. Looked up from germline, CDR1 is LGHNA and CDR2 is YNFKEQ. The CDR3 has 16 residues. V gave up 4 bases and J gave up 3 bases; unmatched junction bases: 9.

Within the sample, this clonotype is medium-sized. This chain connects TRBV5-1 to TRBJ2-1, with D tentatively TRBD2 (7 bases). The CDR3 length is 20 residues. V was cut by 0 bases and J by 0 bases, with 22 bases left in between. Germline V CDR1 and CDR2: SGHRS, YFSETQ. The CDR3 reads CASSLAGGGLTLHSYNEQFF. The CDR3 DNA reads as TGCGCCAGCAGCTTGGCGGGGGGCGGGCTTACATTGCACTCCTACAATGAGCAGTTCTTC.

This clonotype appeared a few times. A much bigger clone sits one base away, suggesting this may be a read error. V and J are TRBV20-1 and TRBJ2-1; perhaps D is TRBD1 or TRBD2 (5 bases each). The CDR3 totals 15 residues. The germline gives CDR1 DFQATT, CDR2 SNEGSKA (reference sequence). In nucleotides, the CDR3 is TGCAGTGCTAGCTCGGGGACCAGCTCCTACAATGGGCAGTTCTTC. Translated, it gives CSASSGTSSYNGQFF.

This clonotype appeared many times. J is TRBJ2-7 and V is TRBV11-2; TRBD2 is a possible D gene (5 bases). Germline-derived CDR1 and CDR2 are SGHAT and FQNNGV. V lost 5 bases, J lost 2 bases, and 16 bases lay in between. This CDR3 is 15 amino acids long. The CDR3 protein is CASSLKRTGTYEQYF. The CDR3 DNA follows: TGTGCCAGCAGCCTAAAAAGGACGGGAACCTACGAGCAGTACTTC.

This clonotype was observed many times. The rearrangement uses TRBV4-3 and TRBJ2-5; no definite D call. Germline CDR1 LGHNA, CDR2 YSLEER. Between the trimmed V and J ends, which lost 0 bases and 4 bases, there was a span of 15 bases. There are 16 residues in the CDR3. CDR3 nucleotides: TGCGCCAGCAGCCAAGATCGGGTCCCTGGAAGAGAGACCCAGTACTTC. Its translation: CASSQDRVPGRETQYF.

The sample holds one count of this clonotype. The germline gene is not matched at one end of the junction; a read error may be the cause. V usage is TRBV20-1 and J usage is TRBJ2-7, with 10 nucleotides matching TRBD2. There are 14 residues in the CDR3. Germline-derived CDR1 and CDR2 are DFQATT and SNEGSKA (reference sequence). The CDR3 loop reads CGASYWGTSVERYF. CDR3 bases: TGCGGTGCTAGCTACTGGGGGACTAGCGTCGAGCGGTACTTC.

In this sample, this clonotype turned up many times. CDR3 bases: TGTGCCAGCAGCCCCGACAGGGTCGGCTACGAGCAGTACTTC. As protein: CASSPDRVGYEQYF. The J gene is TRBJ2-7, the V gene TRBV11-2, with TRBD1 matching 7 bases. Germline V gene sequence: CDR1 SGHAT, CDR2 FQNNGV. This CDR3 has 14 amino acids. V gave up 5 bases and J gave up 3 bases; unmatched junction bases: 7.